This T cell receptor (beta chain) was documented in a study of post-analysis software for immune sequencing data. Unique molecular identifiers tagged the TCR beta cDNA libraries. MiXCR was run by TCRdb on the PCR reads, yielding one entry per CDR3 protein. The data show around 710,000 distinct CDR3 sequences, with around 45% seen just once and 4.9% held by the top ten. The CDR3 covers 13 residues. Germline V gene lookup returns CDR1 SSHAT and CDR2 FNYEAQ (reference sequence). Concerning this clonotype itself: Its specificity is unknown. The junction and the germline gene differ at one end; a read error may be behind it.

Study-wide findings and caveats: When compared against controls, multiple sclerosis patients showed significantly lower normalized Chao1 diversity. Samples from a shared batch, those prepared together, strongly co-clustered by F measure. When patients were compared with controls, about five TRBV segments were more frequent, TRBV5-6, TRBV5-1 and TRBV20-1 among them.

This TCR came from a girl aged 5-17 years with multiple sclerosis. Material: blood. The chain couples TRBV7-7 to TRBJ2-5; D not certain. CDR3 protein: CASSTALQETQYF. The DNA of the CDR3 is TGTGCTAGCAGCACAGCTCTCCAAGAGACCCAGTACTTC.